This TCR beta chain was recovered during a study of blood T cell repertoires in COVID-19. Study summary: Samples of COVID-19 (acute and convalescent) were obtained from the United States, Italy and Spain. PBMCs, B-cell-depleted T cells, or T cells were the source of the cDNA or gDNA that made up the material.

Using immunoSEQ multiplex PCR, the repertoire was profiled, and TCRdb retains in-frame clones only, with some absent. This table holds around 300,000 clones, over 75% found once. Trimming took off 3 bases at V and 6 bases at J, with 19 bases between the two ends. Per the germline V gene, CDR1 is SGHNT and CDR2 is YYREEE (reference sequence). The CDR3 length is 15 residues. This chain joins TRBV5-4 and TRBJ2-7; tentative D call: TRBD1 (5 bases). The clonotype comes from a man aged 25-40 years who had recovered from COVID-19. Sequenced sample: PBMCs or T cells enriched from blood (not recorded which). The CDR3 coding sequence is TGTGCCAGCAGCTCATTCAAAGGGGTACGAGGCGAGCAGTACTTC. Translated: CASSSFKGVRGEQYF.